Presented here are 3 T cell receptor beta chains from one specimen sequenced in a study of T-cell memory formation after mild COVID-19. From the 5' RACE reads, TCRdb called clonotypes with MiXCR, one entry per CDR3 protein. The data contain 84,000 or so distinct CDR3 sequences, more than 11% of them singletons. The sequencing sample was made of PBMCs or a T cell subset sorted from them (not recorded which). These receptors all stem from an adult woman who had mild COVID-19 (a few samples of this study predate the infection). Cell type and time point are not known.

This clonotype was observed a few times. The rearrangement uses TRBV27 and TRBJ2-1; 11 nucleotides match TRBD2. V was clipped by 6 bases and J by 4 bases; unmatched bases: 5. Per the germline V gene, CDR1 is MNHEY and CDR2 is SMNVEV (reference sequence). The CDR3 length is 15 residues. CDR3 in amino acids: CASRDGTSGYNEQFF. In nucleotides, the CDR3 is TGTGCCAGCAGGGATGGGACTAGCGGATACAATGAGCAGTTCTTC.

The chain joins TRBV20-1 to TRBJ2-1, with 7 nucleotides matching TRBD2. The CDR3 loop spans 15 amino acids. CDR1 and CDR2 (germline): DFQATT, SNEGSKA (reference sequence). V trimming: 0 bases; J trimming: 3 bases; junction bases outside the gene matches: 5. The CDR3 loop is CSARDSSGLYNEQFF. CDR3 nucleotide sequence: TGCAGTGCTAGAGATTCTAGCGGTCTCTACAATGAGCAGTTCTTC.

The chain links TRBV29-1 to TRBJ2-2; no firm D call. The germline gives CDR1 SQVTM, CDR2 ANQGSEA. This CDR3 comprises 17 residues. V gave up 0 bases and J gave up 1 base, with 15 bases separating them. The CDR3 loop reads CSVEEGTKGMNTGELFF. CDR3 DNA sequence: TGCAGCGTTGAAGAGGGCACCAAGGGAATGAACACCGGGGAGCTGTTTTTT.